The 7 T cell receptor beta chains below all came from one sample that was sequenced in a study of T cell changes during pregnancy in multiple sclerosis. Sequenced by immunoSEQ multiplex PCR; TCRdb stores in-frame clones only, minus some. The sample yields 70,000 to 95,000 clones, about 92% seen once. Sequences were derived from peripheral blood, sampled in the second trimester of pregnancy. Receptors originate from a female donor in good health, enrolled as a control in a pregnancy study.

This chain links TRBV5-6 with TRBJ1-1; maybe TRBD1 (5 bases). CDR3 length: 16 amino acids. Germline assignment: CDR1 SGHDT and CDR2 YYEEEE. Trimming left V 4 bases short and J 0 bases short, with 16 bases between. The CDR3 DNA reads TGTGCCAGCAGCCTGTCTTTCGCGGGGGTGAACACTGAAGCTTTCTTT. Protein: CASSLSFAGVNTEAFF.

CDR3 DNA sequence: TGTGCCAGCAGCTTGGAGGGAGGGGATGGAAACACCATATATTTT. As protein: CASSLEGGDGNTIYF. This chain connects TRBV5-8 to TRBJ1-3; tentative D call: TRBD1 (5 bases). Trimming took 0 bases from V and 3 from J, leaving 10 bases between them. The CDR3 length is 15 residues. Germline CDR1 SGHTS, CDR2 YDEGEE.

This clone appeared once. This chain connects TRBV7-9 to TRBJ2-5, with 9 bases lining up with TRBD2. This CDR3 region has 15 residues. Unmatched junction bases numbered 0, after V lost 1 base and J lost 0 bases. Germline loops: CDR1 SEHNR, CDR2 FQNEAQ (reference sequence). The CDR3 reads CASSLGGGDQETQYF. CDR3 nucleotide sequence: TGTGCCAGCAGCTTAGGCGGGGGGGACCAAGAGACCCAGTACTTC. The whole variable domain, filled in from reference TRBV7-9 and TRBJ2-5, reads DTGVSQNPRHKITKRGQNVTFRCDPISEHNRLYWYRQTLGQGPEFLTYFQNEAQLEKSRLLSDRFSAERPKGSFSTLEIQRTEQGDSAMYLCASSLGGGDQETQYFGPGTRLLVL.

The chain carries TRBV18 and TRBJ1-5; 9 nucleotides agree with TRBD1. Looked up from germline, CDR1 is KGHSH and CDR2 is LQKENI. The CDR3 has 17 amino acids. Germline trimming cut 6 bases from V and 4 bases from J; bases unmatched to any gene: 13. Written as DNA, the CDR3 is TGTGCCAGCTCCCGGACAGGGGACCTCTCCACGAATCAGCCCCAGCATTTT. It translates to CASSRTGDLSTNQPQHF.

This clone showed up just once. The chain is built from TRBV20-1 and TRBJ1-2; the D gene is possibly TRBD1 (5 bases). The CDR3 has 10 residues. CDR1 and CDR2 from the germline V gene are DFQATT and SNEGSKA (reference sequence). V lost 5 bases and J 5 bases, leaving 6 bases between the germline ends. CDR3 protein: CSAAGYGYTF. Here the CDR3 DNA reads TGCAGTGCTGCAGGGTATGGCTACACCTTC.

CDR3 protein: CASSQKTGGAGDTQYF. CDR3 DNA sequence: TGTGCCAGCAGCCAAAAGACAGGGGGCGCCGGAGATACGCAGTATTTT. V is TRBV4-2 and J is TRBJ2-3, with 10 bases identical to TRBD1. The CDR3 covers 16 residues. Trimming took 2 bases from V and 5 from J; bases not matched to a gene: 7. Per germline, CDR1 LGHNA and CDR2 YNFKEQ.

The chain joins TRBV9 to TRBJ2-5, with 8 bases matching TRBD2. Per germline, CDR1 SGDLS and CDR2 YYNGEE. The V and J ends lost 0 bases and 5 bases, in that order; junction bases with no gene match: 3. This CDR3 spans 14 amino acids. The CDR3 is CASSVEAGVETQYF. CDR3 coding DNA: TGTGCCAGCAGCGTAGAAGCGGGGGTGGAGACCCAGTACTTC.